A selection of T cell receptor beta chains follows, all from one sample in a study of T-cell reconstitution after alpha-beta-depleted transplantation in children. MiXCR was run by TCRdb on the PCR reads, yielding one entry per CDR3 protein. The sample shows roughly 310,000 distinct CDR3 sequences, roughly 21% of them seen only once. The sample consisted of PBMCs, mostly from graft donor cells, taken 180 days after TCRalphabeta/CD19-depleted stem cell transplant. These receptors were collected from a male patient between 5 and 17 years old who had a stem cell transplant for acute lymphoblastic leukemia, so the T cells may come from the graft donor. Each CDR3 is given with its conserved first and last residue. A D gene is named only where the DNA matches it firmly. Size is omitted from some rows. Given values are once, few, many or a class for expanded clones.

CDR3 DNA,CDR3 protein,V gene,D gene,J gene,clone size
TGTGCCACCAGCATTTTCCACGGTGGGGAGACCCAGTACTTC,CATSIFHGGETQYF,TRBV15,-,TRBJ2-5,-
TGTGCCAGCAGCCAAATAAGGAGGCTGGGCACTGCAGCTTTCTTT,CASSQIRRLGTAAFF,TRBV14,-,TRBJ1-1,-
TGCGCCAGCAGCAGGGGGAGCTATGGCTACACCTTC,CASSRGSYGYTF,TRBV5-1,-,TRBJ1-2,-
TGTGCCAGCAGCTTAGCAAAGGGGACTAGCGGGCATGTCTACACCGGGGAGCTGTTTTTT,CASSLAKGTSGHVYTGELFF,TRBV11-1,TRBD2,TRBJ2-2,-
TGTGCCAGCAGCTATAGTTTGCCAGATACGCAGTATTTT,CASSYSLPDTQYF,TRBV3-1,-,TRBJ2-3,-
TGTGCCAGCAGAAGGGCCGGTCCGAACACCGGGGAGCTGTTTTTT,CASRRAGPNTGELFF,TRBV12-3/TRBV12-4,-,TRBJ2-2,-
TGTGCCAGCAGTTTGCCTAGCAAGCAGTACTTC,CASSLPSKQYF,TRBV28,-,TRBJ2-7,-
TGTGCCAGCAGCCTTTGGACAGGGTCACGGTACGAGCAGTACTTC,CASSLWTGSRYEQYF,TRBV7-9,TRBD1,TRBJ2-7,-
TGTGCCAGCAGCGCCCCGGGACAGGGGGTATCCTACAATGAGCAGTTCTTC,CASSAPGQGVSYNEQFF,TRBV9,TRBD1,TRBJ2-1,few
TGTGCCAGCAGTGAAGGAACAGGCCCCGGATATAGTGATGAGCAGTTCTTC,CASSEGTGPGYSDEQFF,TRBV2,-,TRBJ2-1,few